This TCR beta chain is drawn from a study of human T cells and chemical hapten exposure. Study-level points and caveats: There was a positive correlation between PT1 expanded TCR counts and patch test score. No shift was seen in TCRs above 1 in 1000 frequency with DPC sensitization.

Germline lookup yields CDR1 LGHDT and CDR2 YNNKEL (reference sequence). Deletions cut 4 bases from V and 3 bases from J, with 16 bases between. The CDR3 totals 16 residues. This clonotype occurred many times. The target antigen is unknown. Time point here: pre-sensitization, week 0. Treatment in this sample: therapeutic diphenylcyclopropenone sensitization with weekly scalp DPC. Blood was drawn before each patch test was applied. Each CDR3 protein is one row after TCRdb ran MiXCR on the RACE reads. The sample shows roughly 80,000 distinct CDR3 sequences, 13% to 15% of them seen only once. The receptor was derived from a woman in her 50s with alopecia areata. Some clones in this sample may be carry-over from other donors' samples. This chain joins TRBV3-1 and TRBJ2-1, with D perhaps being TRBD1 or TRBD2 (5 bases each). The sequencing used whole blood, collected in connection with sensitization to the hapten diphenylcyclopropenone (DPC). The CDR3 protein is CASSLAGRRVYNEQFF. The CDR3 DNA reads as TGTGCCAGCAGCCTAGCAGGGAGAAGGGTCTACAATGAGCAGTTCTTC.